This T cell receptor (beta chain) derives from a study of OX40 agonist ivuxolimab in advanced cancers. In the study overall: With a range of about 23 to 85, age averaged approximately 64 years, and about 80% were male.

As to this clone: Antigen unknown.

Study findings and constraints: Clonal expansion from baseline to week 6 occurred in both CD4+ and CD8+ T cells.

CDR3 length equals 17 residues. Germline V gives CDR1 SGHTA, CDR2 FQGNSA. Germline trimming cut 2 bases from V and 8 bases from J; bases unmatched to any gene: 14. Assay: immunoSEQ multiplex PCR; the TCRdb copy retains only in-frame clones and omits some. The table shows about 110,000 clones, with just over 90% occurring only once. The V gene is TRBV7-2, the J gene TRBJ2-3; 9 nucleotides match TRBD2. The origin of this receptor is an adult with an advanced solid tumor such as melanoma, head and neck, liver or kidney cancer. This sample comprised CD4+ or CD8+ T cells sorted from blood, obtained in a trial of the OX40 agonist ivuxolimab. The CDR3 reads CASSLSQSGGREVTQYF. DNA for the CDR3: TGTGCCAGCAGCTTAAGCCAGAGCGGGGGGAGGGAGGTTACGCAGTATTTT.